The text below deals with one TCR beta chain. Its antigen is unknown. As part of library construction, unique molecular identifiers were attached to individual cDNA molecules. TCRdb analysed the 5' RACE reads with MiXCR anew, one entry per CDR3 protein. The table lists some 64,000 distinct CDR3 sequences, approximately 9.2% of them singletons, with 13% in the top ten. V was cut by 4 bases and J by 5 bases, with 25 bases left in between. This CDR3 is 17 amino acids long. Germline CDR1 is SGHNT and CDR2 is YYREEE (reference sequence). The sample originates from a study of early T cells in non-severe SARS-CoV-2 infection. Study-wide context: Chains were unpaired, as sequencing was done on bulk RNA from unsorted whole blood.

Study-wide findings and caveats: Sequences matched to VDJdb favored anti-spike CD8 responses, while private and CD4 specificities were missed.

The receptor was derived from an adult who was a healthcare worker with PCR-confirmed SARS-CoV-2 infection or an uninfected control (not recorded which). Here the sequenced sample was whole blood, taken at baseline. The rearrangement uses TRBV5-4 and TRBJ2-7, with D possibly matching TRBD2 (6 bases). CDR3 coding DNA: TGTGCCAGCAGCCCCCCTCACCGACTAGAGGGGAGAGACGAGCAGTACTTC. Translation: CASSPPHRLEGRDEQYF.